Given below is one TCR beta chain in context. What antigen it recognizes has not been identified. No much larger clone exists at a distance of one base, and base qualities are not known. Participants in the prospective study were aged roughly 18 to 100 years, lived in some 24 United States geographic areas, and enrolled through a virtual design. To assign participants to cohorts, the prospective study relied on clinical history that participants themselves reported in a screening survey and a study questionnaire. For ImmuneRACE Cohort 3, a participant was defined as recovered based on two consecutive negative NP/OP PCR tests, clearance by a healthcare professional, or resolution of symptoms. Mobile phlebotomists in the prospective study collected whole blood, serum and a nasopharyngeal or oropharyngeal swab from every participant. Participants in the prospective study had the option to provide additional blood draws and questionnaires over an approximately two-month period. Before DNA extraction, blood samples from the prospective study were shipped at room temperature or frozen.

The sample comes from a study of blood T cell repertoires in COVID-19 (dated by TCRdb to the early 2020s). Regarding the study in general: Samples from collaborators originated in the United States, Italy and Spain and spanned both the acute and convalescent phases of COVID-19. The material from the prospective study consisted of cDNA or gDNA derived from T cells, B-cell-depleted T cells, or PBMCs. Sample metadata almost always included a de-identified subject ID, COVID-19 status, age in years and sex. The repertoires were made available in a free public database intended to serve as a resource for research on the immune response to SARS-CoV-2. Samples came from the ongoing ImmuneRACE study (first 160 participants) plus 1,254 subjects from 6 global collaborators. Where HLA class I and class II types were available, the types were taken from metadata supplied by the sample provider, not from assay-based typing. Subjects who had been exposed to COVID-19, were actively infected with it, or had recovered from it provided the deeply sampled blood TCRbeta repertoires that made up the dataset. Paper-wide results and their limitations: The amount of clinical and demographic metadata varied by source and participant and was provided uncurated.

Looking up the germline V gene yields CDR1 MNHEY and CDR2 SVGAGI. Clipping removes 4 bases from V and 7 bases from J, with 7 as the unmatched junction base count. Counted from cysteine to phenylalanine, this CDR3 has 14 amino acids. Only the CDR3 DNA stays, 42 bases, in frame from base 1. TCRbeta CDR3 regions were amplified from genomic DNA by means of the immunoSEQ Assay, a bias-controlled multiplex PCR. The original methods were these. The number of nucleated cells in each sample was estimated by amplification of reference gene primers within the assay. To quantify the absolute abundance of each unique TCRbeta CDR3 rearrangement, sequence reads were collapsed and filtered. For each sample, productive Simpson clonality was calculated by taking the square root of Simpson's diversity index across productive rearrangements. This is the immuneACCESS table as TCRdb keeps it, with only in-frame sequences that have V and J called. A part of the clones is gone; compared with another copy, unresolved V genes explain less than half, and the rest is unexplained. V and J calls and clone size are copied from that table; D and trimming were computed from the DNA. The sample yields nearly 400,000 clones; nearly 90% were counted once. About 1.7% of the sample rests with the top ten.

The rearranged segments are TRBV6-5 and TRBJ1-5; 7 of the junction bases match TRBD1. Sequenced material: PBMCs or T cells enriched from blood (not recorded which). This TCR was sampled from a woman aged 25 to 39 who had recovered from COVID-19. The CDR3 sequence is CASSLDRLSQPQHF. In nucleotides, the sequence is TGTGCCAGCAGTTTGGACAGGCTCTCCCAGCCCCAGCATTTT.